This T cell receptor beta chain was sequenced in a study of beta chain features in type 1 diabetes. The wider study: Cell yields, age and gender were similar between patients and healthy donors.

V was cut by 5 bases and J by 2 bases, with 9 bases left in between. The CDR3 contains 14 residues. From germline, CDR1 is SGHAT and CDR2 FQNNGV. The authors obtained over 95% purity in all sorted populations. The study reverse transcribed the entire isolated RNA, so it sequenced expressed TCRB transcripts. The repertoire was sequenced with immunoSEQ multiplex PCR; TCRdb's copy has only in-frame clones and lacks some. The sample has about 330,000 clones, roughly 11% seen once. Study-level findings and limits: In all four CD4+ subsets, TCRB CDR3 length was significantly, moderately reduced in type 1 diabetes.

A few counts support this clone. Its antigen is still unknown. Sequencing was performed on naive CD4+ T cells from blood. This TCR derives from a woman aged 25 to 45 in good health. This chain uses TRBV11-2 with TRBJ2-2; D might be TRBD2 (5 bases). CDR3 bases: TGTGCCAGCAGCCGGACTGCTAACACCGGGGAGCTGTTTTTT. It specifies CASSRTANTGELFF.